These 28 T cell receptor beta chains were all obtained from the same sample, sequenced in a study of T-cell reconstitution after alpha-beta-depleted transplantation in children. The TCRbeta library was prepared with unique molecular identifiers. TCRdb passed the PCR reads through MiXCR, listing each CDR3 protein once. Of hundreds of thousands of distinct CDR3 sequences in the sample, around 13% were seen once. This specimen consisted of PBMCs, obtained before TCRalphabeta/CD19-depleted stem cell transplant. Receptor source: a girl aged 2 to 9 with congenital amegakaryocytic thrombocytopenia, due to receive a stem cell transplant.

In this sample, this clonotype turned up many times. The CDR3 sequence: CAISETPPGGETQYF. CDR3 DNA sequence: TGTGCCATCAGTGAGACCCCACCAGGGGGAGAGACCCAGTACTTC. The chain uses TRBV10-3 and TRBJ2-5; 7 bases line up with TRBD1. The germline CDR1 and CDR2 sequences are ENHRY and SYGVKD. The CDR3 contains 15 residues. The V and J ends lost 2 bases and 4 bases, in that order; junction bases with no gene match: 7.

This clonotype was counted at least ten times. The V call is TRBV5-1, the J call TRBJ2-1; D call uncertain. Trimming shortened V by 5 bases and J by 0 bases, and 12 bases separated the two germline ends. This CDR3 is 15 amino acids long. Looked up from germline, CDR1 is SGHRS and CDR2 is YFSETQ. The CDR3 coding sequence is TGCGCCAGCAGTCGACTCCTAGTCTCCTACAATGAGCAGTTCTTC. This codes for CASSRLLVSYNEQFF.

J is TRBJ2-6 and V is TRBV5-1; D gene ambiguous. V lost 0 bases to trimming and J lost 0 bases, with 13 bases between them. This CDR3 comprises 18 residues. CDR1 and CDR2 (germline): SGHRS, YFSETQ. The CDR3 nucleotides are TGCGCCAGCAGCTTGGATGGGATTGCAAACTCTGGGGCCAACGTCCTGACTTTC. Amino acid sequence: CASSLDGIANSGANVLTF. The entire variable domain, with the rest obtained from reference TRBV5-1 and TRBJ2-6, is as follows: KAGVTQTPRYLIKTRGQQVTLSCSPISGHRSVSWYQQTPGQGLQFLFEYFSETQRNKGNFPGRFSGRQFSNSRSEMNVSTLELGDSALYLCASSLDGIANSGANVLTFGAGSRLTVL.

About this clonotype: A much larger clone differs by one base, so this may be a read error. The chain has TRBV5-4 and TRBJ2-7; D may be TRBD1 (5 bases). The CDR3 contains 13 residues. Trimming left V 2 bases short and J 2 bases short, with 8 bases between. Germline values: CDR1 SGHNT, CDR2 YYREEE (reference sequence). DNA of the CDR3: TGTGCCAGCAGCTTCGAGACAGCCTACGAGCAGTACTTC. Amino acids: CASSFETAYEQYF.

This clonotype was observed at least ten times. The chain employs TRBV5-1 and TRBJ2-3, with D hard to call. This CDR3 is built from 15 residues. Germline V CDR1 and CDR2: SGHRS, YFSETQ. The V gene lost 0 bases and the J gene lost 2 bases, with 10 bases spanning the gap. The CDR3 DNA sequence: TGCGCCAGCAGCTTGGGGATAGGAGACACAGATACGCAGTATTTT. It translates to CASSLGIGDTDTQYF.

In its sample, this clonotype was seen a few times. The rearrangement uses TRBV29-1 and TRBJ2-5, with 7 nucleotides matching TRBD1. J was trimmed by 2 bases and V by 4 bases; bases with no gene match: 7. The germline gives CDR1 SQVTM, CDR2 ANQGSEA. The CDR3 runs to 14 residues. The CDR3 sequence is CSVGRGLGQETQYF. CDR3 DNA sequence: TGCAGCGTTGGAAGGGGGCTCGGGCAAGAGACCCAGTACTTC.

The chain is built from TRBV12-3 or TRBV12-4 and TRBJ2-7; 10 bases are a match to TRBD1. The J segment lost 6 bases and the V segment lost 4 bases, leaving 6 bases of the junction unmatched. The CDR3 extends over 14 amino acids. CDR3: CASSSRQGASEQYF. CDR3 bases: TGTGCCAGCAGTTCCCGACAGGGGGCTAGCGAGCAGTACTTC.

This clonotype was observed a handful of times. The rearrangement links TRBV12-3 or TRBV12-4 to TRBJ2-7; D possibly uses TRBD1 or TRBD2 (5 bases each). With 3 bases removed from V and 7 bases from J, the gap between germline ends came to 25 bases. CDR3 length: 17 amino acids. The CDR3 region has the DNA TGTGCCAGCAGTTTGGAGTTGGGGGTCCGCGATGAGGGGGAGCAGTACTTC. Protein sequence: CASSLELGVRDEGEQYF.

This clonotype was observed at least ten times. This rearrangement joins TRBV7-9 to TRBJ2-3; the D gene is possibly TRBD2 (6 bases). This CDR3 region has 12 residues. Germline-derived CDR1 and CDR2 are SEHNR and FQNEAQ (reference sequence). V was trimmed by 3 bases and J by 8 bases, leaving 9 bases between them. CDR3 sequence (DNA): TGTGCCAGCAGCTTGCTCGGGGGTACGCAGTATTTT. This translates into CASSLLGGTQYF.

This clonotype was recorded at least ten times. The chain combines TRBV20-1 with TRBJ2-1, with 7 positions matching TRBD2. The junction had 16 bases not matched to a gene; V was cut back by 7 bases and J by 13 bases. The germline CDR1 and CDR2 sequences are DFQATT and SNEGSKA (reference sequence). This CDR3 is 13 amino acids long. For the CDR3, the DNA is TGCAGTGTCAGAGAATGGACCGGGAGGAGACAGTTCTTC. Amino acid sequence: CSVREWTGRRQFF.

The V gene is TRBV7-6, the J gene TRBJ2-7; the D gene could be TRBD1 or TRBD2 (5 bases each). The CDR3 loop spans 14 amino acids. CDR1 is SGHVS and CDR2 is FNYEAQ in the germline V gene. Trimming removed 2 bases at V and 5 bases at J, with 13 bases between. The CDR3 DNA follows: TGTGCCAGCAGCTTAAGAGGGACGGGGAACGAGCAGTACTTC. As protein: CASSLRGTGNEQYF.

This clonotype occurred a few times. The rearrangement links TRBV20-1 to TRBJ2-1; a weak D match, TRBD1 (5 bases). CDR1 DFQATT and CDR2 SNEGSKA come from the germline V gene (reference sequence). This CDR3 region has 14 residues. V lost 4 bases and J lost 3, with 13 bases in between. This CDR3 is CSANQGGLYNEQFF. CDR3 DNA sequence: TGCAGTGCTAATCAGGGCGGTCTCTACAATGAGCAGTTCTTC.

This clonotype was detected ten times or more. V is TRBV12-3 or TRBV12-4 and J is TRBJ1-3; no definite D call. Trimming removed 8 bases at V and 0 bases at J, with 17 bases between. CDR3 size: 16 residues. The CDR3: CASEPNLISSGNTIYF. The CDR3 DNA follows: TGTGCCAGCGAACCAAACCTTATCAGCTCTGGAAACACCATATATTTT.

There are many counts of this clonotype. This chain connects TRBV9 to TRBJ2-6; D remains ambiguous. The CDR3 extends over 14 amino acids. Trimming removed 2 bases from V and 0 bases from J, with 3 bases in between. CDR1 is SGDLS, CDR2 YYNGEE, per germline. The CDR3 DNA is TGTGCCAGCAGCGTTCGCTCTGGGGCCAACGTCCTGACTTTC. This gives the protein CASSVRSGANVLTF. The variable domain in full, with the rest retrieved from reference TRBV9 and TRBJ2-6, is DSGVTQTPKHLITATGQRVTLRCSPRSGDLSVYWYQQSLDQGLQFLIQYYNGEERAKGNILERFSAQQFPDLHSELNLSSLELGDSALYFCASSVRSGANVLTFGAGSRLTVL.

The chain employs TRBV25-1 and TRBJ1-1, with D unclear. CDR1 is MGHDK and CDR2 is SYGVNS in the germline V gene. CDR3 length: 14 residues. Trimming removed 3 bases from V and 4 bases from J, with 12 bases in between. The chain's CDR3 is CASSDWRATTEAFF. The DNA of the CDR3 is TGTGCCAGCAGTGATTGGCGGGCGACCACTGAAGCTTTCTTT.

This clonotype was counted many times. This chain links TRBV6-5 with TRBJ1-1; a weak D match, TRBD1 (5 bases). Germline loops: CDR1 MNHEY, CDR2 SVGAGI. V lost 5 bases to trimming and J lost 2 bases, with 12 bases between them. This CDR3 comprises 14 residues. CDR3 nucleotides: TGTGCCAGCAGTCAGCAGGGACCCAACACTGAAGCTTTCTTT. This translates into CASSQQGPNTEAFF.

The chain joins TRBV12-3 or TRBV12-4 to TRBJ1-4; no definite D call. This CDR3 region has 15 residues. The germline V and J ends were trimmed by 0 bases and 8 bases, with 13 bases remaining between them. CDR3: CASSLASVSPEKLFF. CDR3 DNA: TGTGCCAGCAGTTTAGCCTCCGTGTCCCCCGAAAAACTGTTTTTT.

This clonotype was recorded at least ten times. The V call is TRBV11-2, the J call TRBJ2-1; D not certain. Germline lookup yields CDR1 SGHAT and CDR2 FQNNGV. The CDR3 length is 10 residues. V was shortened by 3 bases and J by 9 bases, with 3 bases between the two germline ends. The CDR3 DNA follows: TGTGCCAGCAGCTTTTCTGAGCAGTTCTTC. Protein: CASSFSEQFF.

This sequence joins TRBV28 and TRBJ2-4, with D maybe TRBD1 (5 bases). Germline V gene lookup returns CDR1 MDHEN and CDR2 SYDVKM. The CDR3 covers 16 residues. V lost 2 bases, J lost 1 base, and 12 bases lay in between. CDR3 residues: CASSLGQGKAKNIQYF. For the CDR3, the DNA is TGTGCCAGCAGTTTAGGGCAGGGAAAGGCCAAAAACATTCAGTACTTC.

This clonotype was counted many times. The V call is TRBV12-3 or TRBV12-4, the J call TRBJ2-1; 8 bases are a match to TRBD2. The CDR3 loop spans 15 amino acids. V gave up 7 bases and J gave up 10 bases; unmatched junction bases: 15. Written as DNA, the CDR3 is TGTGCCAGCACTCAGACTAGCGCGAACGCCCCCGAGCAGTTCTTC. Translated, it gives CASTQTSANAPEQFF.

In its sample, this clonotype was seen a few times. This chain uses TRBV27 with TRBJ2-7; a possible D gene is TRBD2 (6 bases). This CDR3 spans 15 amino acids. CDR1 MNHEY and CDR2 SMNVEV come from the germline V gene (reference sequence). Trimming shortened V by 2 bases and J by 0 bases, and 11 bases separated the two germline ends. The CDR3 bases are TGTGCCAGCAGTTTAATCGCGGGGAGCTCCTACGAGCAGTACTTC. Translated: CASSLIAGSSYEQYF.

The chain joins TRBV11-2 to TRBJ2-5, with TRBD1 matching 9 bases. CDR1 SGHAT and CDR2 FQNNGV come from the germline V gene. V lost 8 bases to trimming and J lost 6 bases; unmatched junction nucleotides: 13. The CDR3 is made up of 15 amino acids. CDR3 in DNA: TGTGCCAGCCGGAAGGGCGGGACAGGGAAAAAGACCCAGTACTTC. It encodes CASRKGGTGKKTQYF.

This clonotype was counted at least ten times. This sequence joins TRBV7-8 and TRBJ2-3, with D hard to call. V gave up 4 bases and J gave up 0 bases, with 11 bases separating them. From germline, CDR1 is SGHVS and CDR2 FQNEAQ. The CDR3 has 15 residues. DNA of the CDR3: TGTGCCAGCAGCTACTGGACCTATAGCACAGATACGCAGTATTTT. Translated: CASSYWTYSTDTQYF.

This clonotype was observed a handful of times. V is TRBV7-6 and J is TRBJ2-3; D might be TRBD2 (6 bases). The V end was cut by 4 bases, the J end by 11 bases, with 19 bases between. Per the germline V gene, CDR1 is SGHVS and CDR2 is FNYEAQ. The length of the CDR3 is 14 residues. CDR3 loop: CASSSEVYGAGQYF. As DNA, the CDR3 is TGTGCCAGCAGCTCTGAGGTGTACGGAGCGGGGCAGTATTTT.

The table lists this clonotype with many counts. The chain is built from TRBV5-1 and TRBJ2-3; D perhaps matches TRBD1 (5 bases). V lost 4 bases and J lost 5, with 11 bases in between. The CDR3 runs to 13 residues. CDR1 and CDR2 from the germline V gene are SGHRS and YFSETQ. This CDR3 reads CASSRWGLDTQYF. CDR3 sequence (DNA): TGCGCCAGCAGCAGGTGGGGCCTAGATACGCAGTATTTT.

V is TRBV20-1 and J is TRBJ2-1; D call uncertain. This CDR3 contains 15 residues. The germline V and J ends were trimmed by 0 bases and 2 bases, with 11 bases remaining between them. Looked up from germline, CDR1 is DFQATT and CDR2 is SNEGSKA (reference sequence). The CDR3: CSARESPSTYNEQFF. CDR3 nucleotides: TGCAGTGCTAGAGAATCCCCGAGCACCTACAATGAGCAGTTCTTC.

The CDR3 region is CASSQAPGELFF. The DNA for the CDR3 is TGTGCCAGCAGCCAAGCCCCGGGGGAGCTGTTTTTT. The chain links TRBV7-6 to TRBJ2-2, with D hard to call. This CDR3 is 12 amino acids long. Germline-derived CDR1 and CDR2 are SGHVS and FNYEAQ. The V and J ends lost 5 bases and 8 bases respectively, with 9 bases between them.

This clonotype was detected only a few times. The V and J genes are TRBV19 and TRBJ2-3; possible D gene TRBD1, 5 bases. The CDR3 runs 16 residues. Germline CDR1 and CDR2: LNHDA and SQIVND (reference sequence). Between the trimmed V and J ends, which lost 5 bases and 5 bases, there was a span of 20 bases. The chain's CDR3 is CASSAWRSQGGDTQYF. The CDR3 nucleotides are TGTGCCAGTAGTGCATGGCGCAGTCAGGGTGGAGATACGCAGTATTTT.